Below, 26 T cell receptor beta chains from the same sample are listed, as sequenced in a study of cytomegalovirus exposure and HLA in healthy donors. In the PCR, 60 Vbeta and 13 Jbeta primers were used. Using immunoSEQ multiplex PCR, the repertoire was profiled, and TCRdb retains in-frame clones only, with some absent. The top ten clones hold approximately 2% of a sample with about 160,000 clones, about three quarters of them seen once. What was sequenced was PBMCs. The receptors were gathered from a female donor in good health and CMV-seronegative.

The chain employs TRBV6-6 and TRBJ1-5; D is undetermined. Germline CDR1 MNHNY, CDR2 SVGAGI (reference sequence). This CDR3 comprises 13 residues. The V gene lost 6 bases and the J gene lost 1 base, with 7 bases spanning the gap. In DNA, the CDR3 is TGTGCCAGCAGCCCCAGGAGCAATCAGCCCCAGCATTTT. Translated, it gives CASSPRSNQPQHF.

The chain is built from TRBV5-4 and TRBJ2-7; 8 bases are a match to TRBD2. CDR1 SGHNT and CDR2 YYREEE come from the germline V gene (reference sequence). The CDR3 is 15 residues long. The V gene end was trimmed by 3 bases and the J gene end by 7 bases; junction bases not matched to a gene: 12. The chain's CDR3 is CASSSEAGALWEQYF. As DNA, the CDR3 is TGTGCCAGCAGCTCTGAAGCGGGAGCTCTCTGGGAGCAGTACTTC.

This chain connects TRBV7-3 to TRBJ1-2, with no clear D. The CDR3 has 14 residues. The ends were cut back, 5 bases at V and 4 bases at J, with 14 bases in the middle. Germline V gene sequence: CDR1 SGHTA, CDR2 FQGTGA. This chain's CDR3 is CASSLSPNRYGYTF. CDR3 nucleotides: TGTGCCAGCAGCCTATCCCCCAACCGCTATGGCTACACCTTC.

V and J are TRBV29-1 and TRBJ1-5; 8 bases are shared with TRBD1. CDR1 is SQVTM, CDR2 ANQGSEA, per germline. Trimming removed 6 bases from V and 7 bases from J; junction bases left unmatched: 8. The CDR3 consists of 13 residues. CDR3 amino acids: CSVTDREGQPQHF. The CDR3 DNA sequence: TGCAGCGTAACGGACAGGGAAGGCCAGCCCCAGCATTTT.

The V and J genes are TRBV10-2 and TRBJ1-4, with unresolved D. There are 12 residues in the CDR3. The germline V gene encodes CDR1 WSHSY and CDR2 SAAADI. V dropped 4 bases and J dropped 8 bases, with 8 bases sitting between them. CDR3 in DNA: TGCGCCAGCAGTGTTGCGCGAGAAAAACTGTTTTTT. It yields the protein CASSVAREKLFF.

The gene calls are TRBV15 and TRBJ2-7, with 9 bases that match TRBD1. The CDR3 is made up of 15 amino acids. Trimming removed 3 bases from V and 4 bases from J; junction bases left unmatched: 7. CDR1 is LNHNV and CDR2 is YYDKDF in the germline V gene (reference sequence). CDR3 in amino acids: CATSRAGTGNYEQYF. In DNA form, the CDR3 reads TGTGCCACCAGCAGGGCCGGGACAGGGAATTACGAGCAGTACTTC.

The chain couples TRBV2 to TRBJ2-7; unclear D gene. V dropped 0 bases and J dropped 4 bases, with 13 bases sitting between them. The CDR3 loop spans 15 amino acids. Per germline, CDR1 SNHLY and CDR2 FYNNEI. The DNA of the CDR3 is TGTGCCAGCAGTGAAGCTCCGACATTAAATTACGAGCAGTACTTC. Translating gives CASSEAPTLNYEQYF.

The rearrangement uses TRBV6-1 and TRBJ1-1; D uncertain. The CDR3 length is 14 residues. Germline V gives CDR1 MNHNS, CDR2 SASEGT. Deletions cut 6 bases from V and 6 bases from J, with 17 bases between. This CDR3 reads CASSPEVWVPEAFF. The CDR3 DNA reads TGTGCCAGCAGCCCAGAGGTATGGGTCCCTGAAGCTTTCTTT.

The chain is built from TRBV2 and TRBJ2-3; D remains unclear. The CDR3 has 15 amino acids. V dropped 0 bases and J dropped 0 bases, with 7 bases sitting between them. CDR1 is SNHLY and CDR2 is FYNNEI in the germline V gene. CDR3 residues: CASSEAQASTDTQYF. CDR3 coding DNA: TGTGCCAGCAGTGAAGCTCAGGCGAGCACAGATACGCAGTATTTT.

J is TRBJ2-1 and V is TRBV5-1; tentatively, D is TRBD2 (5 bases). This CDR3 contains 14 residues. The ends were cut back, 5 bases at V and 7 bases at J, with 16 bases in the middle. Germline V gene data show CDR1 as SGHRS and CDR2 as YFSETQ. The CDR3 reads CASRPTLGENEQFF. The CDR3 DNA is TGCGCCAGCAGGCCGACGTTGGGAGAGAATGAGCAGTTCTTC.

The rearrangement uses TRBV5-8 and TRBJ1-6; the D is unclear. CDR3 size: 15 residues. Germline V gene lookup returns CDR1 SGHTS and CDR2 YDEGEE. V lost 0 bases to trimming and J lost 8 bases, with 12 bases between them. The CDR3 sequence is CASSLARVWDSPLHF. Written as DNA, the CDR3 is TGTGCCAGCAGCTTGGCACGGGTTTGGGATTCACCCCTCCACTTT.

The chain joins TRBV5-1 to TRBJ1-1; 9 positions agree with TRBD1. Germline CDR1 is SGHRS and CDR2 is YFSETQ. The CDR3 has 16 amino acids. V dropped 4 bases and J dropped 5; count of bases not matched to a gene: 12. Here the CDR3 DNA reads TGCGCCAGCAGCCCATGGCCCGGGACAGGGAAGACTGAAGCTTTCTTT. This translates into CASSPWPGTGKTEAFF.

The J gene is TRBJ1-3, the V gene TRBV5-1; 7 bases match TRBD1. The CDR3 covers 15 residues. Germline V gene data show CDR1 as SGHRS and CDR2 as YFSETQ. V dropped 4 bases and J dropped 1; count of bases not matched to a gene: 5. CDR3 in DNA: TGCGCCAGCAGCGGAACAGGGGCTTCTGGAAACACCATATATTTT. Its protein is CASSGTGASGNTIYF.

The chain links TRBV7-3 to TRBJ2-7, with D possibly TRBD2 on 6 matching bases. The CDR3 contains 15 residues. V lost 5 bases to trimming and J lost 4 bases, with 18 bases between them. Per germline, CDR1 SGHTA and CDR2 FQGTGA. CDR3 protein: CASSPSGTALYEQYF. DNA of the CDR3: TGTGCCAGCAGCCCGTCCGGGACTGCTCTTTACGAGCAGTACTTC.

This clone has just a few counts. The V call is TRBV28, the J call TRBJ2-1; D remains ambiguous. V shed 5 bases and J shed 3 bases, with 2 bases lying between them. The germline gives CDR1 MDHEN, CDR2 SYDVKM. The CDR3 loop spans 11 amino acids. The CDR3 here is CASSRYNEQFF. CDR3 coding DNA: TGTGCCAGCAGTCGCTACAATGAGCAGTTCTTC.

The chain employs TRBV6-5 and TRBJ2-1; tentative D call: TRBD1 (6 bases). CDR1 is MNHEY, CDR2 SVGAGI, per germline. The CDR3 runs 15 residues. Trimming left V 9 bases short and J 1 base short, with 16 bases between. The CDR3 sequence is CARLTRGNSYNEQFF. As DNA, the CDR3 is TGTGCCAGACTGACCAGGGGAAATTCCTACAATGAGCAGTTCTTC.

This clone was picked up a small number of times. The chain joins TRBV27 to TRBJ2-1; D is ambiguous. Germline lookup yields CDR1 MNHEY and CDR2 SMNVEV (reference sequence). This CDR3 comprises 13 residues. V dropped 3 bases and J dropped 3 bases, with 6 bases sitting between them. CDR3 nucleotides: TGTGCCAGCAGTTTCTCCCTCTACAATGAGCAGTTCTTC. Amino acid sequence: CASSFSLYNEQFF.

The chain couples TRBV7-3 to TRBJ1-2; the match to TRBD1 covers 9 bases. V lost 3 bases, J lost 5 bases, and 10 bases stayed unmatched. CDR1 and CDR2 (germline): SGHTA, FQGTGA. The CDR3 is 16 residues long. CDR3 DNA: TGTGCCAGCAGCTTGAATCCGGGGACAGGGACTTATGGCTACACCTTC. It is translated as CASSLNPGTGTYGYTF.

The CDR3 here is CASSGQIQETQYF. CDR3 DNA: TGCGCCAGCTCGGGACAGATCCAAGAGACCCAGTACTTC. The chain has TRBV5-1 and TRBJ2-5; 7 bases fit TRBD1. The CDR3 sequence is 13 residues long. The ends lost 7 bases at V and 1 base at J; junction bases unmatched: 4. Germline assignment: CDR1 SGHRS and CDR2 YFSETQ.

The rearrangement uses TRBV25-1 and TRBJ1-2, with a tentative D call TRBD1 (5 bases). This CDR3 is built from 14 residues. In germline, CDR1 is MGHDK, CDR2 SYGVNS. V lost 1 base, J lost 6 bases, and 12 bases lay in between. The CDR3 DNA is TGTGCCAGCAGTGAATTGGGGCGGGGGAATGGCTACACCTTC. The encoded protein is CASSELGRGNGYTF.

The V and J genes are TRBV30 and TRBJ1-5; maybe TRBD1 (6 bases). The length of the CDR3 is 14 residues. V was clipped by 3 bases and J by 7 bases, with 16 bases between them. CDR1 and CDR2 (germline): GTSNPN, SVGIG (reference sequence). CDR3 amino acids: CAWSSNRVGQPQHF. The CDR3 DNA sequence: TGTGCCTGGAGCAGCAACAGGGTAGGGCAGCCCCAGCATTTT. Full variable domain (outside the CDR3, taken from reference TRBV30 and TRBJ1-5): SQTIHQWPATLVQPVGSPLSLECTVEGTSNPNLYWYRQAAGRGLQLLFYSVGIGQISSEVPQNLSASRPQDRQFILSSKKLLLSDSGFYLCAWSSNRVGQPQHFGDGTRLSIL.

The chain carries TRBV7-3 and TRBJ1-1; possible D gene TRBD1, 5 bases. The germline V gene has CDR1 SGHTA and CDR2 FQGTGA. CDR3 length: 13 residues. Trimming removed 5 bases from V and 1 base from J, with 8 bases in between. In DNA, the CDR3 is TGTGCCAGCAGCCACGGGGGGAACACTGAAGCTTTCTTT. Translated: CASSHGGNTEAFF.

This clone was counted between two and nine times. The chain couples TRBV5-4 to TRBJ2-7; 8 bases align to TRBD2. Germline assignment: CDR1 SGHNT and CDR2 YYREEE (reference sequence). With 0 bases clipped from V and 0 bases from J, the junction kept 5 bases outside the gene matches. The CDR3 is 16 amino acids. CDR3 amino acids: CASSLAGGLVSYEQYF. The DNA of the CDR3 is TGTGCCAGCAGCTTGGCCGGGGGACTAGTCTCCTACGAGCAGTACTTC.

V usage is TRBV4-2 and J usage is TRBJ2-7; D is uncertain. Germline V lookup: CDR1 LGHNA, CDR2 YNFKEQ. The CDR3 length is 16 residues. V was cut by 1 base and J by 6 bases, with 19 bases left in between. The CDR3 region has the DNA TGTGCCAGCAGCCAAGTTGCCTCCCCCCCTTCGGGCGAGCAGTACTTC. Protein sequence: CASSQVASPPSGEQYF.

The chain carries TRBV7-9 and TRBJ2-1, with 13 nucleotides matching TRBD2. Germline CDR1 is SEHNR and CDR2 is FQNEAQ (reference sequence). This CDR3 region has 15 residues. V gave up 1 base and J gave up 8 bases; unmatched junction bases: 2. Here the CDR3 DNA reads TGTGCCAGCAGCTTAGTCACTAGCGGGAGGGATGAGCAGTTCTTC. Its protein is CASSLVTSGRDEQFF.

This clone was observed a few times. The chain combines TRBV27 with TRBJ2-7; maybe TRBD1 (6 bases). The germline V and J ends were trimmed by 0 bases and 0 bases, with 9 bases remaining between them. The germline V gene has CDR1 MNHEY and CDR2 SMNVEV (reference sequence). CDR3 length equals 15 residues. CDR3 sequence: CASSLSPGASYEQYF. The CDR3 coding sequence is TGTGCCAGCAGTTTATCCCCAGGGGCCTCCTACGAGCAGTACTTC.